The 6 T cell receptor beta chains in this list originate from one sample, sequenced in a study of cytomegalovirus exposure and HLA in healthy donors. Primers for the PCR totalled 60 Vbeta and 13 Jbeta. The protocol was immunoSEQ multiplex PCR, while the TCRdb copy is restricted to in-frame clones and leaves out a portion. The sample holds 95,000 to 150,000 clones, 80% seen once. The material sequenced was PBMCs. These receptors were obtained from a female donor in good health and CMV-seropositive.

The genes are TRBV6-5 and TRBJ2-1, with a weak D call TRBD1 (8 bases). Trimming removed 4 bases from V and 10 bases from J, with 17 bases in between. Per germline, CDR1 MNHEY and CDR2 SVGAGI. The CDR3 has 14 amino acids. The chain's CDR3 is CASSSLTGEGEQFF. The CDR3 DNA sequence: TGTGCCAGCAGTTCCCTGACAGGGGAGGGGGAGCAGTTCTTC.

V usage is TRBV30 and J usage is TRBJ2-5; TRBD2 matches 15 bases. J gave up 2 bases and V 3 bases, and 4 bases lay outside the gene matches. The CDR3 runs to 16 residues. Germline assignment: CDR1 GTSNPN and CDR2 SVGIG (reference sequence). CDR3 in amino acids: CAWRPGLAGGQETQYF. The CDR3 DNA reads as TGTGCCTGGAGGCCCGGACTAGCGGGGGGGCAAGAGACCCAGTACTTC.

The V and J genes are TRBV9 and TRBJ2-1, with D unresolved. The germline gives CDR1 SGDLS, CDR2 YYNGEE. This CDR3 is 14 amino acids long. The V end was cut by 0 bases, the J end by 6 bases, with 10 bases between. DNA of the CDR3: TGTGCCAGCAGCGTAGGCGAGTTACCCAATGAGCAGTTCTTC. Amino acids: CASSVGELPNEQFF.

The rearrangement joins TRBV5-4 to TRBJ1-1, with no clear D. CDR3 size: 14 residues. V shed 4 bases and J shed 4 bases, with 14 bases lying between them. Per the germline V gene, CDR1 is SGHNT and CDR2 is YYREEE (reference sequence). CDR3 sequence: CASSADIMVTEAFF. The CDR3 nucleotides read TGTGCCAGCAGCGCCGACATCATGGTCACTGAAGCTTTCTTT.

J is TRBJ1-1 and V is TRBV5-4, with no clear D. Germline CDR1 SGHNT, CDR2 YYREEE (reference sequence). This CDR3 has 14 residues. With 0 bases removed from V and 2 bases from J, the gap between germline ends came to 8 bases. Here the CDR3 reads CASSLEQINTEAFF. The DNA for the CDR3 is TGTGCCAGCAGCTTGGAACAGATTAACACTGAAGCTTTCTTT.

The chain carries TRBV11-3 and TRBJ2-7, with 12 positions matching TRBD2. After removal of 5 bases from V and 2 bases from J, the junction contained 4 bases not matched to a gene. Germline V gene data show CDR1 as SGHNT and CDR2 as YENEEA. The CDR3 runs to 15 residues. The CDR3 is CASSLTSGGPYEQYF. CDR3 nucleotides: TGTGCCAGCAGCCTTACTAGCGGGGGGCCCTACGAGCAGTACTTC.